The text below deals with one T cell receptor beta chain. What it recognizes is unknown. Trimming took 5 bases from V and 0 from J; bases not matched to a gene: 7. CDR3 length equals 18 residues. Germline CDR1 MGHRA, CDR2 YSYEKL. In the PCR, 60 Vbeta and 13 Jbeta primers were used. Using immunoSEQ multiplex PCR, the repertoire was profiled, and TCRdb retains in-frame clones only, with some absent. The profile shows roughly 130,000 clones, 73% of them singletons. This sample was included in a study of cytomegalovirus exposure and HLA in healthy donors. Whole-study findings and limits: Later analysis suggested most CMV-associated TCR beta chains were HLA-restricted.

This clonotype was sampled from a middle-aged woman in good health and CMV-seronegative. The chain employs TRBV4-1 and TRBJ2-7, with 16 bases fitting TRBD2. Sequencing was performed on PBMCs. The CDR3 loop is CASSTGLAGGPGSYEQYF. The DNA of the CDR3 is TGCGCCAGCAGCACGGGACTAGCGGGGGGGCCGGGCTCCTACGAGCAGTACTTC.